The 22 T cell receptor beta chains reported below all come from one sample, sequenced in a study of graft-versus-host responses after intestinal transplantation. Their recognized antigens are unknown. TCRdb's copy holds only in-frame clones and misses some; the assay was immunoSEQ multiplex PCR. The sample has 40,000 to 45,000 clones; around 95% are singletons. Source: unstimulated CD8+ T cells sorted from spleen or lymph node cells, taken before transplant. These receptor sequences come from a human donor who was the organ donor for an intestinal transplant.

The chain carries TRBV6-1 and TRBJ1-2, with D perhaps TRBD1 (5 bases). V gave up 2 bases and J gave up 0 bases, with 10 bases separating them. Germline loops: CDR1 MNHNS, CDR2 SASEGT. This CDR3 has 15 residues. The chain's CDR3 is CASSERDGPNYGYTF. The CDR3 DNA is TGTGCCAGCAGTGAAAGGGACGGACCTAACTATGGCTACACCTTC.

CDR3 in DNA: TGCGCCAGCAGCCAAGATGAGCGGGGGGCGTGGACTGAAGCTTTCTTT. It specifies CASSQDERGAWTEAFF. The rearrangement uses TRBV4-3 and TRBJ1-1; a possible D gene is TRBD1 (6 bases). Germline V gene lookup returns CDR1 LGHNA and CDR2 YSLEER. This CDR3 region has 16 residues. V was pared by 0 bases and J by 5 bases, with 16 bases between.

The chain combines TRBV6-5 with TRBJ2-1; D is possibly TRBD2 (6 bases). Trimming took off 8 bases at V and 2 bases at J, with 10 bases between the two ends. The V gene's germline CDR1 is MNHEY and CDR2 SVGAGI. The CDR3 sequence is 13 residues long. The CDR3 region has the DNA TGTGCCAGCGGACTATCCCCCTACAATGAGCAGTTCTTC. Protein sequence: CASGLSPYNEQFF.

This clone was seen more than once but under ten times. The rearrangement links TRBV20-1 to TRBJ1-2; D gene unclear. The V gene's germline CDR1 is DFQATT and CDR2 SNEGSKA (reference sequence). The CDR3 spans 8 residues. The V and J ends lost 6 bases and 6 bases respectively, with 2 bases between them. The CDR3 region is CSAHGYTF. The CDR3 DNA sequence: TGCAGTGCGCATGGCTACACCTTC.

The V gene is TRBV5-1, the J gene TRBJ1-1, with 10 bases identical to TRBD1. CDR1 and CDR2 from the germline V gene are SGHRS and YFSETQ. V trimming: 3 bases; J trimming: 6 bases; junction bases outside the gene matches: 5. CDR3 size: 14 residues. The CDR3 region is CASSSGTGDPEAFF. The DNA of the CDR3 is TGCGCCAGCAGCTCGGGGACAGGGGACCCTGAAGCTTTCTTT.

The chain is built from TRBV2 and TRBJ1-2; 8 bases match TRBD1. Germline CDR1 and CDR2: SNHLY and FYNNEI. Losses at the gene ends were 6 bases for V and 8 bases for J; bases not matched to a gene: 14. The length of the CDR3 is 15 residues. The CDR3 DNA reads as TGTGCCAGCAGCCGAATCTCCGGGACAGGCGAGGGCTACACCTTC. This gives the protein CASSRISGTGEGYTF.

This sequence joins TRBV2 and TRBJ1-2, with a weak D call TRBD1 (5 bases). The CDR3 covers 15 residues. V was shortened by 2 bases and J by 5 bases, with 15 bases between the two germline ends. Germline-derived CDR1 and CDR2 are SNHLY and FYNNEI. CDR3: CASSEFRDGTYGYTF. DNA of the CDR3: TGTGCCAGCAGTGAATTTCGGGACGGAACATATGGCTACACCTTC.

CDR3 sequence reads: CASSVGSSWPEV. The CDR3 DNA reads as TGTGCCAGCAGCGTAGGATCTTCTTGGCCTGAGGTC. The rearrangement joins TRBV9 to TRBJ2-7; no firm D call. There are 12 residues in the CDR3. Germline V gene sequence: CDR1 SGDLS, CDR2 YYNGEE.

J is TRBJ1-2 and V is TRBV19; D may be TRBD1 (6 bases). The CDR3 sequence is 13 residues long. The V end lost 7 bases, the J end lost 10 bases, and 19 bases lay between the germline ends. Germline V gene sequence: CDR1 LNHDA, CDR2 SQIVND (reference sequence). The CDR3 loop is CASISPGASHYTF. CDR3 nucleotide sequence: TGTGCCAGTATAAGCCCGGGGGCCTCCCACTACACCTTC.

The chain recombines TRBV7-8 with TRBJ1-1, with a tentative D call TRBD1 (5 bases). CDR3 length: 15 residues. Trimming stripped 2 bases from V and 0 bases from J, with 10 bases between. The germline CDR1 and CDR2 sequences are SGHVS and FQNEAQ. The CDR3 loop is CASSLQGPLNTEAFF. Written as DNA, the CDR3 is TGTGCCAGCAGCTTACAGGGTCCCTTGAACACTGAAGCTTTCTTT.

V and J are TRBV6-5 and TRBJ2-1; TRBD2 is a possible D gene (5 bases). CDR3 length: 14 residues. Germline loops: CDR1 MNHEY, CDR2 SVGAGI. With 1 base removed from V and 5 bases from J, the gap between germline ends came to 9 bases. The DNA for the CDR3 is TGTGCCAGCAGTTACTTCGGGGATAACAATGAGCAGTTCTTC. Translated, it gives CASSYFGDNNEQFF.

The V gene is TRBV13, the J gene TRBJ2-7; 8 nucleotides match TRBD1. There are 13 residues in the CDR3. J gave up 7 bases and V 6 bases, and 8 bases lay outside the gene matches. The V gene's germline CDR1 is PRHDT and CDR2 FYEKMQ (reference sequence). The CDR3 region is CASSRSGGMEQYF. Here the CDR3 DNA reads TGTGCCAGCAGTCGATCAGGGGGCATGGAGCAGTACTTC.

V and J are TRBV4-3 and TRBJ1-3, with D unresolved. V was cut by 0 bases and J by 2 bases, with 2 bases left in between. The length of the CDR3 is 13 residues. Germline CDR1 and CDR2: LGHNA and YSLEER. CDR3 region: CASSQDPGNTIYF. The CDR3 DNA follows: TGCGCCAGCAGCCAAGATCCTGGAAACACCATATATTTT.

This clone was recorded once. The chain carries TRBV5-4 and TRBJ2-6; the D is unclear. V shed 7 bases and J shed 5 bases, with 25 bases lying between them. CDR1 is SGHNT, CDR2 YYREEE, per germline (reference sequence). CDR3 length equals 18 residues. CDR3 in DNA: TGTGCCAGCTATTTGGCCGTACCAGACAAAAGTCGGGCCAACGTCCTGACTTTC. Its translation is CASYLAVPDKSRANVLTF.

The V call is TRBV13, the J call TRBJ2-2, with 13 bases aligning to TRBD2. There are 17 residues in the CDR3. Germline lookup yields CDR1 PRHDT and CDR2 FYEKMQ (reference sequence). With V trimmed by 4 bases and J by 3 bases, 5 bases remained unmatched. DNA of the CDR3: TGTGCCAGCAGCTGGGGACTAGCGGGGACGGACACCGGGGAGCTGTTTTTT. Residues: CASSWGLAGTDTGELFF.

This sequence joins TRBV2 and TRBJ2-7; tentative D call: TRBD1 (5 bases). V dropped 2 bases and J dropped 2 bases, with 19 bases sitting between them. This CDR3 contains 17 residues. Germline V CDR1 and CDR2: SNHLY, FYNNEI. CDR3 nucleotide sequence: TGTGCCAGCAGTGAAATGCCAGGGCTTTTGGATACCTACGAGCAGTACTTC. This gives the protein CASSEMPGLLDTYEQYF.

A single count supports this clone. The chain has TRBV5-6 and TRBJ2-5; the D gene could be TRBD1 or TRBD2 (5 bases each). The CDR3 is made up of 17 amino acids. V was trimmed by 0 bases and J by 0 bases, leaving 15 bases between them. Germline CDR1 is SGHDT and CDR2 is YYEEEE. CDR3 nucleotides: TGTGCCAGCAGCTTGGGAGGGGCAATCCTGTACCAAGAGACCCAGTACTTC. Translated, it gives CASSLGGAILYQETQYF. Full variable domain (missing parts from reference TRBV5-6 and TRBJ2-5): DAGVTQSPTHLIKTRGQQVTLRCSPKSGHDTVSWYQQALGQGPQFIFQYYEEEERQRGNFPDRFSGHQFPNYSSELNVNALLLGDSALYLCASSLGGAILYQETQYFGPGTRLLVL.

The V call is TRBV30, the J call TRBJ2-4; TRBD2 might be the D (6 bases). Trimming took 0 bases from V and 6 from J, leaving 12 bases between them. Germline V lookup: CDR1 GTSNPN, CDR2 SVGIG (reference sequence). The CDR3 consists of 14 residues. CDR3 region: CAWSVGPGVNIQYF. CDR3 coding DNA: TGTGCCTGGAGTGTAGGCCCGGGGGTAAACATTCAGTACTTC.

This clone turned up a few times. The V gene is TRBV10-3, the J gene TRBJ1-2; 9 nucleotides match TRBD1. Per germline, CDR1 ENHRY and CDR2 SYGVKD. J lost 7 bases, V lost 6 bases, and 12 bases had no gene match. This CDR3 has 15 residues. The CDR3 bases are TGTGCCATCAGCCTACAGGGGGCGCGATCCGGTGGCTACACCTTC. Translation gives CAISLQGARSGGYTF.

The chain has TRBV11-2 and TRBJ2-5; D might be TRBD1 or TRBD2, each matching 7 bases. V shed 7 bases and J shed 0 bases, with 21 bases lying between them. Germline lookup yields CDR1 SGHAT and CDR2 FQNNGV. CDR3 size: 17 residues. The CDR3 here is CASTPFPGGAHQETQYF. The CDR3 nucleotides read TGTGCCAGCACCCCGTTCCCAGGGGGGGCCCACCAAGAGACCCAGTACTTC.

This clone has just one count. The chain recombines TRBV5-1 with TRBJ2-7, with a possible D match to TRBD1 (6 bases). The CDR3 is 13 amino acids. The V gene lost 0 bases and the J gene lost 6 bases, with 10 bases spanning the gap. The germline V gene has CDR1 SGHRS and CDR2 YFSETQ. CDR3 sequence: CASSLDRAGEQYF. CDR3 nucleotide sequence: TGCGCCAGCAGCTTGGACAGGGCGGGCGAGCAGTACTTC.

V gene TRBV2 combines with J gene TRBJ2-3; 14 bases align to TRBD2. Germline loops: CDR1 SNHLY, CDR2 FYNNEI. The length of the CDR3 is 18 residues. The V gene end was trimmed by 8 bases and the J gene end by 3 bases; junction bases not matched to a gene: 13. The DNA for the CDR3 is TGTGCCAGCTCCGCGACAAGACTAGCGGGGGGGCCAACAGATACGCAGTATTTT. The encoded protein is CASSATRLAGGPTDTQYF.